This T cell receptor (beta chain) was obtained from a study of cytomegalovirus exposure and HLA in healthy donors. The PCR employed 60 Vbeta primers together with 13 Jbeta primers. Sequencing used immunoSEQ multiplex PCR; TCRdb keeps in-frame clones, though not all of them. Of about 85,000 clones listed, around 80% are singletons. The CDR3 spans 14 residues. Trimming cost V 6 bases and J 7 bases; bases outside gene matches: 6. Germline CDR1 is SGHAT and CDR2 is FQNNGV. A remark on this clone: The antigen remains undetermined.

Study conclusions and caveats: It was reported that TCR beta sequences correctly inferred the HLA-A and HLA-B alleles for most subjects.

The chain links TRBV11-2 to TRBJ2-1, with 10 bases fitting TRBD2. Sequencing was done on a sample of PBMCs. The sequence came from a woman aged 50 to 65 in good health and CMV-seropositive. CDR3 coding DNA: TGTGCCAGCAGTCTAGCGGGAGAGAGGAATGAGCAGTTCTTC. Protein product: CASSLAGERNEQFF.